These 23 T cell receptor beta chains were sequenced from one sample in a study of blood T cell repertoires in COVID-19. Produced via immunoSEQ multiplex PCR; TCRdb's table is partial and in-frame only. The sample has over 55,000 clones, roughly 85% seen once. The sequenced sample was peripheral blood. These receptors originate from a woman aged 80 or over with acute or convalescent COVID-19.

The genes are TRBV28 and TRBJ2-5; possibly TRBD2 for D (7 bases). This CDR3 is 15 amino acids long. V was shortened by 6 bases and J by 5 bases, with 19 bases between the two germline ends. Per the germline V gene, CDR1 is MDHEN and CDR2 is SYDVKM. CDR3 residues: CASSVSWRGGETQYF. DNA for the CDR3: TGTGCCAGCAGCGTATCGTGGAGGGGGGGGGAGACCCAGTACTTC.

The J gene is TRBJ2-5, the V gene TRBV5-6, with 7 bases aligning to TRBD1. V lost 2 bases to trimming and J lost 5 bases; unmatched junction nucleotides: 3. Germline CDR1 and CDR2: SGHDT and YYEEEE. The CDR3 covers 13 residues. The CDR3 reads CASSLQGWETQYF. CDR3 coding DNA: TGTGCCAGCAGCTTACAGGGGTGGGAGACCCAGTACTTC. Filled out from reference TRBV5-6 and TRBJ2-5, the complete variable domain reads DAGVTQSPTHLIKTRGQQVTLRCSPKSGHDTVSWYQQALGQGPQFIFQYYEEEERQRGNFPDRFSGHQFPNYSSELNVNALLLGDSALYLCASSLQGWETQYFGPGTRLLVL.

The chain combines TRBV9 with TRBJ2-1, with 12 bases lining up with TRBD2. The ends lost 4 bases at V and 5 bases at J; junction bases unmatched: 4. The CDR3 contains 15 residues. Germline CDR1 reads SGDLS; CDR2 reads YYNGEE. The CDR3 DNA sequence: TGTGCCAGCAGCCCCCGGACTAGCGGGAACAATGAGCAGTTCTTC. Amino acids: CASSPRTSGNNEQFF.

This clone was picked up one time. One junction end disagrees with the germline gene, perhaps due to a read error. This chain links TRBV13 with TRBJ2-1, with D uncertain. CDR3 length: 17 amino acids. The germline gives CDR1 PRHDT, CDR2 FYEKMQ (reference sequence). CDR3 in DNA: TGTGCCAGCAGCTTTAGGATGGCGAGGAGCTCCAACAATGAGCAGTTCTTC. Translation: CASSFRMARSSNNEQFF.

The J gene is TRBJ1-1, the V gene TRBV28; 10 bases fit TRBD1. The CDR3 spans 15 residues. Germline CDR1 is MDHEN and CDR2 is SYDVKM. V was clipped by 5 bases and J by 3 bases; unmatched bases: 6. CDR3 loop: CASSNPGTGDTEAFF. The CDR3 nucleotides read TGTGCCAGCAGTAACCCCGGGACAGGGGACACTGAAGCTTTCTTT. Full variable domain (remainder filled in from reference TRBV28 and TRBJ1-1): DVKVTQSSRYLVKRTGEKVFLECVQDMDHENMFWYRQDPGLGLRLIYFSYDVKMKEKGDIPEGYSVSREKKERFSLILESASTNQTSMYLCASSNPGTGDTEAFFGQGTRLTVV.

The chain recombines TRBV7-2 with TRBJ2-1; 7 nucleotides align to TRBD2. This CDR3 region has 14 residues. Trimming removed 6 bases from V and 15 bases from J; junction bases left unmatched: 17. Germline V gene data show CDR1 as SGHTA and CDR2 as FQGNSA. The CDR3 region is CASSPPGLPGQVFF. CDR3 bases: TGTGCCAGCAGTCCTCCGGGACTACCTGGTCAAGTGTTCTTC.

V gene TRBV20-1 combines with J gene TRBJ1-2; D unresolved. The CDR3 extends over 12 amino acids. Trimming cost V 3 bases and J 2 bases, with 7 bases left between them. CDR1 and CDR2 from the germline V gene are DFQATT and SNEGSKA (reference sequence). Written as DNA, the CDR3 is TGCAGTGCTAGTGAGCGGAACTATGGCTACACCTTC. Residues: CSASERNYGYTF.

CDR3 protein: CASKYAGEEKLFF. The DNA for the CDR3 is TGTGCCAGCAAGTACGCGGGGGAGGAAAAACTGTTTTTT. This sequence joins TRBV3-1 (or the pseudogene TRBV3-2) and TRBJ1-4, with D tentatively TRBD1 (5 bases). This CDR3 has 13 residues. Trimming removed 7 bases at V and 8 bases at J, with 14 bases between. The germline CDR1 and CDR2 sequences are LGHDT and YNNKEL (reference sequence).

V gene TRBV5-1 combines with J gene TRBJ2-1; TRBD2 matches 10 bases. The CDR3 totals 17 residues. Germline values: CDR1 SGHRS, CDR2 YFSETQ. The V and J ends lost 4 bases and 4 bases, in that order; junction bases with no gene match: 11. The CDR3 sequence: CASSVVTSGNLYNEQFF. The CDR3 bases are TGCGCCAGCAGCGTGGTAACTAGCGGGAATTTGTACAATGAGCAGTTCTTC.

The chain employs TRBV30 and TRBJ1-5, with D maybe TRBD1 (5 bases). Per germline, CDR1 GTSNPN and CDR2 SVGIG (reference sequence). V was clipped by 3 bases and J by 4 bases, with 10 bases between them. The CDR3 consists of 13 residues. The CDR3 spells CAWRRRQNQPQHF. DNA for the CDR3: TGTGCCTGGAGGCGGCGACAGAATCAGCCCCAGCATTTT.

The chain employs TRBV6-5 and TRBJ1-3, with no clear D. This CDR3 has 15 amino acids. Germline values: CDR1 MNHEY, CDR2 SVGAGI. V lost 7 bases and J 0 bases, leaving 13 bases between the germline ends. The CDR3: CASILRASSGNTIYF. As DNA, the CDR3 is TGTGCCAGCATTTTGCGAGCTAGCTCTGGAAACACCATATATTTT.

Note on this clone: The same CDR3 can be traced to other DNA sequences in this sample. CDR3 DNA sequence: TGTGCCAGCAGTTTATCGGCGGGGATGAACACTGAAGCTTTCTTT. Translated: CASSLSAGMNTEAFF. The chain combines TRBV27 with TRBJ1-1; the D is unclear. Germline-derived CDR1 and CDR2 are MNHEY and SMNVEV (reference sequence). The V end lost 0 bases, the J end lost 0 bases, and 8 bases lay between the germline ends. This CDR3 is built from 15 residues.

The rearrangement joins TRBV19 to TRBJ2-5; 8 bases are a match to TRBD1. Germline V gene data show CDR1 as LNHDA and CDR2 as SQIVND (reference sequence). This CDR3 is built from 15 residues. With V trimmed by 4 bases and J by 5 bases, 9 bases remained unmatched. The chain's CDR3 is CASSTQRTGWETQYF. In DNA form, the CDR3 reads TGTGCCAGTAGTACCCAAAGGACAGGGTGGGAGACCCAGTACTTC.

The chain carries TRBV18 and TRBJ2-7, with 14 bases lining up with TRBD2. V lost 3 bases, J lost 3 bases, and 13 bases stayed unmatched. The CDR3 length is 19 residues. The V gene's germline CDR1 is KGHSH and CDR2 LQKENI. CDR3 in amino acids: CASSPLPTSGRANHYEQYF. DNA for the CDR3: TGTGCCAGCTCACCCCTGCCGACTAGCGGGAGGGCCAACCACTACGAGCAGTACTTC.

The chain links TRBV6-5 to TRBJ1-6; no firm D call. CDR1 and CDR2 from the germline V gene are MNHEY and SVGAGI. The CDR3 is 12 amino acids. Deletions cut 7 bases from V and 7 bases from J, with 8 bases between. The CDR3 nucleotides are TGTGCCAGCAAGCTCCCAAATTCACCCCTCCACTTT. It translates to CASKLPNSPLHF.

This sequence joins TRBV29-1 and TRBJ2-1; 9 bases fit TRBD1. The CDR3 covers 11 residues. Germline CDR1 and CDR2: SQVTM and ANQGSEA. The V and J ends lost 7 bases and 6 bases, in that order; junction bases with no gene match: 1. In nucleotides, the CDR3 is TGCAGCGGGACAGGGGCCAATGAGCAGTTCTTC. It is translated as CSGTGANEQFF.

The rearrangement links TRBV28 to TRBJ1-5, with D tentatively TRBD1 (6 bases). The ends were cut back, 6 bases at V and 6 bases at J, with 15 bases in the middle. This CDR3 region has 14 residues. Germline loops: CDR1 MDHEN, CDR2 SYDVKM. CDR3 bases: TGTGCCAGCAGCACTCCTGGGGGCGGTCAGCCCCAGCATTTT. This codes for CASSTPGGGQPQHF.

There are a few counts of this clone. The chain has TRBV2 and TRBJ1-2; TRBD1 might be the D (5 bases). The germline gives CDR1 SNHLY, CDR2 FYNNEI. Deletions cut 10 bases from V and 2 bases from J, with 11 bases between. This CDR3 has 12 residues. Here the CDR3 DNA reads TGTGCCACGGGGGTGGTAAACTATGGCTACACCTTC. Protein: CATGVVNYGYTF.

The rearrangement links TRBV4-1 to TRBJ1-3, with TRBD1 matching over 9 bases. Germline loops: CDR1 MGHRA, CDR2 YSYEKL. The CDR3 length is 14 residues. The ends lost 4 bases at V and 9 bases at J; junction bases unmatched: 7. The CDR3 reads CASSLRDRDGTIYF. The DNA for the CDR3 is TGCGCCAGCAGCCTTCGGGACAGGGATGGCACCATATATTTT.

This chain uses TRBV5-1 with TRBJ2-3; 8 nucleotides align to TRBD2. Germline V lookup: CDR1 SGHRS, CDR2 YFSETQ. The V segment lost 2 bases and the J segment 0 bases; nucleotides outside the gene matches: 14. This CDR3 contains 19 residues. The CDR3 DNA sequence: TGCGCCAGCAGCTTTCCCCGGCGGGGGGCGGCCACTAGCACAGATACGCAGTATTTT. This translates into CASSFPRRGAATSTDTQYF.

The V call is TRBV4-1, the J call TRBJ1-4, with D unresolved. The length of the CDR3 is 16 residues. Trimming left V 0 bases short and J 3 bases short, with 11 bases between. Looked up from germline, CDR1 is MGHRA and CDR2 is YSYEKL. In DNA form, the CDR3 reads TGCGCCAGCAGCCAAGATCCCGGGTTAGCTAATGAAAAACTGTTTTTT. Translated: CASSQDPGLANEKLFF.

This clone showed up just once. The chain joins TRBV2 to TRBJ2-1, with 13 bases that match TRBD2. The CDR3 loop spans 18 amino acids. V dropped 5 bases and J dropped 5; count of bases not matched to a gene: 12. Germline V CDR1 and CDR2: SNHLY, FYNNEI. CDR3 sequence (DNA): TGTGCCAGCAGTTACGGACTAGCGGGAGCGGCGGGGGACAATGAGCAGTTCTTC. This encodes CASSYGLAGAAGDNEQFF.

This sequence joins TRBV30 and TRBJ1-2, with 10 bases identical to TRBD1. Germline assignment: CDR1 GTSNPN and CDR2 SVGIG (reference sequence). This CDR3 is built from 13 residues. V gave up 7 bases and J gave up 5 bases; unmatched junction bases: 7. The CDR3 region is CALSPDRGYGYTF. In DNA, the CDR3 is TGTGCCTTAAGCCCGGACAGGGGGTATGGCTACACCTTC.